These 32 T cell receptor beta chains originate from one sample sequenced in a study of T cells in Graves' hyperthyroidism and ophthalmopathy. Authors of the study amplified TCR beta CDR3 regions from RNA transcripts. Carried out on the TCR CDR3, a first-round RT-PCR used the HTBI primer set. TCRdb called the multiplex PCR reads again in MiXCR, with one record for every CDR3 protein. The sample has a few hundred thousand distinct CDR3 sequences; under 25% are singletons. Sequencing input: blood. Receptor source: a woman aged 70 to 79 with Graves' ophthalmopathy.

This clonotype was recorded many times. The chain links TRBV12-3 or TRBV12-4 to TRBJ1-1; no firm D call. V lost 3 bases, J lost 4 bases, and 15 bases lay in between. The CDR3 has 15 residues. CDR3 in DNA: TGTGCCAGCAGTTTTAATGTGGCCCTGTCCACTGAAGCTTTCTTT. Protein: CASSFNVALSTEAFF.

This clonotype was counted between two and nine times. The chain couples TRBV30 to TRBJ1-1; D is uncertain. Trimming took 2 bases from V and 2 from J, leaving 9 bases between them. The CDR3 totals 13 residues. Germline assignment: CDR1 GTSNPN and CDR2 SVGIG (reference sequence). The CDR3 spells CAWSIEGNTEAFF. CDR3 bases: TGTGCCTGGAGTATCGAAGGAAACACTGAAGCTTTCTTT.

The CDR3 region has the DNA TGTGCCAGCAGTGTGACAGGGGGAGAGACCCAGTACTTC. This codes for CASSVTGGETQYF. V usage is TRBV25-1 and J usage is TRBJ2-5; 9 positions match TRBD1. Germline trimming cut 4 bases from V and 4 bases from J; bases unmatched to any gene: 1. Germline assignment: CDR1 MGHDK and CDR2 SYGVNS. The CDR3 extends over 13 amino acids.

V is TRBV7-2 and J is TRBJ2-2, with a weak D call TRBD1 (6 bases). V dropped 1 base and J dropped 0 bases, with 9 bases sitting between them. This CDR3 comprises 16 residues. Germline lookup yields CDR1 SGHTA and CDR2 FQGNSA. CDR3 protein: CASSLEGTTNTGELFF. The CDR3 region has the DNA TGTGCCAGCAGCTTAGAGGGGACAACGAACACCGGGGAGCTGTTTTTT.

This clonotype was counted a few times. The V call is TRBV29-1, the J call TRBJ1-2, with 7 bases identical to TRBD1. CDR1 SQVTM and CDR2 ANQGSEA come from the germline V gene. The CDR3 runs to 15 residues. With V trimmed by 1 base and J by 3 bases, 8 bases remained unmatched. CDR3 sequence (DNA): TGCAGCGTTGAAGTAGTCGGCAGGGGGTACTATGGCTACACCTTC. Translation gives CSVEVVGRGYYGYTF.

There are a few counts of this clonotype. The chain combines TRBV29-1 with TRBJ2-2; D ambiguous. The length of the CDR3 is 13 residues. CDR1 and CDR2 from the germline V gene are SQVTM and ANQGSEA. V shed 4 bases and J shed 2 bases, with 8 bases lying between them. CDR3 in amino acids: CSVVATNTGELFF. As DNA, the CDR3 is TGCAGCGTTGTTGCAACCAACACCGGGGAGCTGTTTTTT.

This clonotype was seen only a few times. The J gene is TRBJ1-1, the V gene TRBV18; D uncertain. This CDR3 has 14 amino acids. The germline gives CDR1 KGHSH, CDR2 LQKENI. The V gene lost 1 base and the J gene lost 3 bases, with 9 bases spanning the gap. CDR3 in amino acids: CASSPQREDTEAFF. For the CDR3, the DNA is TGTGCCAGCTCACCACAGAGGGAGGACACTGAAGCTTTCTTT.

A word on this clonotype: A read error may explain this, as a much larger clone is one base away. The V call is TRBV18, the J call TRBJ1-1; tentatively, D is TRBD1 (5 bases). V was cut by 5 bases and J by 6 bases, with 13 bases left in between. Germline CDR1 and CDR2: KGHSH and LQKENI. The CDR3 is 13 residues long. CDR3 nucleotide sequence: TGTGCCAGCTCATCGGCAGGAGGGGCTGAAGCTTTCTTT. This encodes CASSSAGGAEAFF.

V gene TRBV27 combines with J gene TRBJ2-3; no clear D gene. The CDR3 length is 15 residues. Germline CDR1 and CDR2: MNHEY and SMNVEV (reference sequence). V lost 3 bases and J 0 bases, leaving 10 bases between the germline ends. CDR3 DNA sequence: TGTGCCAGCAGTTTTGTAGCCTCCAGCACAGATACGCAGTATTTT. Encoded protein: CASSFVASSTDTQYF.

This clonotype was seen only a few times. This chain uses TRBV20-1 with TRBJ2-7, with 10 bases aligning to TRBD2. Germline trimming cut 3 bases from V and 7 bases from J; bases unmatched to any gene: 9. The CDR3 sequence is 14 residues long. Per the germline V gene, CDR1 is DFQATT and CDR2 is SNEGSKA (reference sequence). CDR3 sequence: CSASPGLALLEQYF. In DNA, the CDR3 is TGCAGTGCTAGCCCGGGACTAGCGTTGCTGGAGCAGTACTTC.

V usage is TRBV19 and J usage is TRBJ2-1, with 9 bases that match TRBD2. V was pared by 7 bases and J by 0 bases, with 10 bases of the junction left unmatched. The CDR3 runs to 17 residues. CDR1 is LNHDA and CDR2 is SQIVND in the germline V gene (reference sequence). In nucleotides, the CDR3 is TGTGCCAGTAAAAAGCGGGAGGCCCGAACCTCCTACAATGAGCAGTTCTTC. It is translated as CASKKREARTSYNEQFF.

This clonotype was counted between two and nine times. V usage is TRBV7-2 and J usage is TRBJ2-5; possible D gene TRBD2, 5 bases. This CDR3 contains 13 residues. The germline CDR1 and CDR2 sequences are SGHTA and FQGNSA. Trimming pared 7 bases from V and 5 bases from J, leaving 14 bases between. CDR3 sequence (DNA): TGTGCCAGCAACCGAGCCCCGGGGGAGACCCAGTACTTC. Translation: CASNRAPGETQYF.

This rearrangement joins TRBV20-1 to TRBJ2-3; 8 nucleotides line up with TRBD1. Trimming took 3 bases from V and 8 from J; bases not matched to a gene: 7. This CDR3 region has 13 residues. Germline assignment: CDR1 DFQATT and CDR2 SNEGSKA (reference sequence). CDR3 residues: CSASGQDRVTQYF. In DNA, the CDR3 is TGCAGTGCTAGTGGTCAGGACAGGGTTACGCAGTATTTT.

This chain uses TRBV29-1 with TRBJ2-5, with no clear D. This CDR3 is built from 15 residues. The V gene lost 6 bases and the J gene lost 4 bases, with 21 bases spanning the gap. Germline loops: CDR1 SQVTM, CDR2 ANQGSEA. The CDR3 sequence: CSVIGSTKGLETQYF. The CDR3 bases are TGCAGCGTCATTGGGTCAACTAAGGGTCTAGAGACCCAGTACTTC.

The chain carries TRBV19 and TRBJ2-7, with a tentative D call TRBD1 (6 bases). This CDR3 comprises 15 residues. Germline values: CDR1 LNHDA, CDR2 SQIVND (reference sequence). Between the trimmed V and J ends, which lost 1 base and 7 bases, there was a span of 17 bases. The CDR3 DNA is TGTGCCAGTAGTATAGTCCTTACAGGGCTACGGGAGCAGTACTTC. Its protein is CASSIVLTGLREQYF.

CDR3 region: CASSLQGARSAGYTF. The DNA for the CDR3 is TGTGCCAGCAGCTTACAGGGGGCGCGTTCGGCTGGCTACACCTTC. The chain recombines TRBV5-4 with TRBJ1-2; TRBD1 matches at 9 bases. The CDR3 loop spans 15 amino acids. Germline V gene data show CDR1 as SGHNT and CDR2 as YYREEE (reference sequence). V lost 2 bases, J lost 7 bases, and 9 bases stayed unmatched.

This clonotype was seen more than once but under ten times. The V call is TRBV6-5, the J call TRBJ2-2; the D gene is possibly TRBD2 (5 bases). V was shortened by 0 bases and J by 5 bases, with 13 bases between the two germline ends. The CDR3 length is 16 residues. CDR1 is MNHEY, CDR2 SVGAGI, per germline. The CDR3 DNA sequence: TGTGCCAGCAGTTACTCTAATGGAGGAAGGACCGGGGAGCTGTTTTTT. Residues: CASSYSNGGRTGELFF.

This clonotype was detected many times. V and J are TRBV12-3 or TRBV12-4 and TRBJ2-5, with 9 bases matching TRBD1. This CDR3 spans 15 amino acids. Unmatched junction bases numbered 4, after V lost 1 base and J lost 4 bases. The CDR3 is CASSLGTGVSETQYF. Here the CDR3 DNA reads TGTGCCAGCAGTTTAGGGACAGGGGTATCAGAGACCCAGTACTTC.

This clonotype was recorded a few times. This chain links TRBV10-3 with TRBJ2-5; unclear D gene. V gave up 3 bases and J gave up 5 bases, with 7 bases separating them. The CDR3 extends over 12 amino acids. Germline CDR1 ENHRY, CDR2 SYGVKD. The CDR3 here is CAISELAETQYF. The DNA of the CDR3 is TGTGCCATCAGTGAATTGGCTGAGACCCAGTACTTC.

The CDR3 spells CASSVALIASDTEAFF. CDR3 nucleotide sequence: TGTGCCAGCAGCGTAGCCCTCATAGCGTCGGACACTGAAGCTTTCTTT. The V and J genes are TRBV9 and TRBJ1-1; unclear D gene. The CDR3 covers 16 residues. With 0 bases removed from V and 3 bases from J, the gap between germline ends came to 15 bases. The germline V gene has CDR1 SGDLS and CDR2 YYNGEE.

This clonotype was seen a few times. This chain links TRBV7-2 with TRBJ2-7; 10 bases align to TRBD1. Trimming removed 3 bases from V and 3 bases from J; junction bases left unmatched: 5. The CDR3 is 15 amino acids. Germline assignment: CDR1 SGHTA and CDR2 FQGNSA. The CDR3, as DNA: TGTGCCAGCAGCTTGTTGAGGGACAGGGGCTACGAGCAGTACTTC. Translating it yields CASSLLRDRGYEQYF.

V gene TRBV30 combines with J gene TRBJ2-1; 13 positions match TRBD2. Trimming took 2 bases from V and 4 from J; bases not matched to a gene: 8. From germline, CDR1 is GTSNPN and CDR2 SVGIG (reference sequence). The CDR3 runs 17 residues. The CDR3: CAWSPTPGLAGYNEQFF. CDR3 bases: TGTGCCTGGAGTCCTACTCCGGGACTAGCGGGGTACAATGAGCAGTTCTTC.

The chain carries TRBV30 and TRBJ2-3; 10 nucleotides line up with TRBD2. The CDR3 length is 14 residues. Germline values: CDR1 GTSNPN, CDR2 SVGIG (reference sequence). Trimming at V came to 2 bases and at J to 1 base, leaving 0 bases not matched to a gene. Here the CDR3 reads CAWSTSGGTDTQYF. The CDR3 DNA sequence: TGTGCCTGGAGTACTAGCGGGGGCACAGATACGCAGTATTTT.

This clonotype came up many times. The V gene is TRBV12-5, the J gene TRBJ1-1; tentative D call: TRBD1 (5 bases). The V gene's germline CDR1 is LGHNT and CDR2 FRNRAP. The CDR3 has 13 amino acids. CDR3 in amino acids: CASGRGGNTEAFF. The CDR3 nucleotides are TGTGCCAGCGGACGGGGCGGGAACACTGAAGCTTTCTTT.

This clonotype was seen a handful of times. The chain joins TRBV7-2 to TRBJ1-4; D is uncertain. Per the germline V gene, CDR1 is SGHTA and CDR2 is FQGNSA. The CDR3 is made up of 15 amino acids. Trimming took off 0 bases at V and 1 base at J, with 6 bases between the two ends. CDR3 sequence reads: CASSLAGLTNEKLFF. Here the CDR3 DNA reads TGTGCCAGCAGCTTAGCCGGGCTAACTAATGAAAAACTGTTTTTT.

This chain links TRBV2 with TRBJ1-2, with D perhaps matching TRBD1 (5 bases). V gave up 3 bases and J gave up 8 bases, with 13 bases separating them. This CDR3 is built from 13 residues. Germline V gene data show CDR1 as SNHLY and CDR2 as FYNNEI. The chain's CDR3 is CASSEGPAGGYTF. The CDR3 DNA follows: TGTGCCAGCAGTGAGGGACCAGCAGGAGGCTACACCTTC. Using reference TRBV2 and TRBJ1-2 for the parts outside the CDR3, the full variable domain is EPEVTQTPSHQVTQMGQEVILRCVPISNHLYFYWYRQILGQKVEFLVSFYNNEISEKSEIFDDQFSVERPDGSNFTLKIRSTKLEDSAMYFCASSEGPAGGYTFGSGTRLTVV.

This chain connects TRBV5-4 to TRBJ2-5; TRBD2 is a possible D gene (5 bases). The V gene lost 3 bases and the J gene lost 2 bases, with 17 bases spanning the gap. Looked up from germline, CDR1 is SGHNT and CDR2 is YYREEE (reference sequence). CDR3 length: 16 residues. CDR3 amino acids: CASSSLAGRRQETQYF. In DNA, the CDR3 is TGTGCCAGCAGCTCCCTGGCGGGTAGAAGGCAAGAGACCCAGTACTTC.

The table lists this clonotype with a few counts. The V call is TRBV3-1, the J call TRBJ2-3; D not resolved. Between the trimmed V and J ends, which lost 1 base and 9 bases, there was a span of 8 bases. Germline CDR1 is LGHDT and CDR2 is YNNKEL (reference sequence). This CDR3 has 12 residues. The CDR3 nucleotides are TGTGCCAGCAGCCAAGTGGCCAGCACGCAGTATTTT. Its translation is CASSQVASTQYF.

This clonotype was picked up many times. This sequence joins TRBV7-9 and TRBJ1-2; TRBD1 aligns across 9 bases. Trimming removed 2 bases from V and 4 bases from J; junction bases left unmatched: 8. The CDR3 extends over 16 amino acids. Germline V gene lookup returns CDR1 SEHNR and CDR2 FQNEAQ (reference sequence). The CDR3 nucleotides read TGTGCCAGCAGCTTACGATCACAGGGGGCGAGCTATGGCTACACCTTC. Its protein is CASSLRSQGASYGYTF. The variable domain in full, completed from reference TRBV7-9 and TRBJ1-2, reads DTGVSQNPRHKITKRGQNVTFRCDPISEHNRLYWYRQTLGQGPEFLTYFQNEAQLEKSRLLSDRFSAERPKGSFSTLEIQRTEQGDSAMYLCASSLRSQGASYGYTFGSGTRLTVV.

V is TRBV20-1 and J is TRBJ2-5; 11 bases line up with TRBD2. From germline, CDR1 is DFQATT and CDR2 SNEGSKA (reference sequence). V trimming: 3 bases; J trimming: 5 bases; junction bases outside the gene matches: 5. This CDR3 has 14 residues. The DNA of the CDR3 is TGCAGTGCTAGGGGGTCTAGCGGGGGGGAGACCCAGTACTTC. This codes for CSARGSSGGETQYF.

The chain links TRBV9 to TRBJ2-1; D gene unclear. V dropped 6 bases and J dropped 0 bases, with 13 bases sitting between them. The CDR3 is 15 residues long. Per germline, CDR1 SGDLS and CDR2 YYNGEE. The CDR3 loop is CASIVSNSSYNEQFF. The CDR3 nucleotides read TGTGCCAGCATCGTGTCGAATAGCTCCTACAATGAGCAGTTCTTC.

This sequence joins TRBV6-2 or TRBV6-3 and TRBJ2-1; 10 nucleotides match TRBD2. Looked up from germline, CDR1 is MNHEY and CDR2 is SVGEGT. The CDR3 is made up of 18 amino acids. The V and J ends lost 0 bases and 4 bases, in that order; junction bases with no gene match: 9. The CDR3 DNA reads as TGTGCCAGCAGTTACTCTCCGCTTACTAGCGGGAATTACAATGAGCAGTTCTTC. Translation gives CASSYSPLTSGNYNEQFF.